The entry below gives a single T cell receptor beta chain sequence along with its context. The clone's antigen remains unknown. This sample was included in a study of CXCR3-negative and CXCR3-positive naive CD8 T cells (dated by TCRdb to about 2019). Study-level background: In total, 130 million to 150 million TRB reads were obtained, which works out to roughly 1.5 +/- 0.3 million reads per library. Naive subsets from a handful of donors and memory cells from 3 donors were included in the TRBV-TRBJ cluster analysis. Data from about ten donors, pooled across two independent experiments, went into the diversity and physicochemical repertoire analyses.

The germline V gene gives CDR1 as LGHNA and CDR2 as YSLEER. The CDR3 spans 15 residues, from the cysteine through the phenylalanine. Only the protein is on record. For each CD8+ T cell subset, flow sorting was done in triplicate, and 300,000 or so cells per subset went directly into RLT lysis buffer. To keep memory contaminants out, a stringent definition of naive CD8+ T cells was applied: CD45RO-CCR7+CD27+CD95-. Peripheral blood mononuclear cells were isolated from buffy coats using standard density gradient centrifugation. A FACSAria III was used to flow-sort naive CD8+ T cells into CXCR3-negative and CXCR3-positive populations. Total RNA was extracted from sorted cells using an RNeasy Mini Kit. The full study reports these points: Because surface CD5, which is linked to self-reactivity in mice, was comparable between the naive subsets, TCR interaction strength was also inferred from the physicochemical properties of TRB CDR3s. TRB CDR3s from CXCR3-positive naive cells showed higher hydrophobicity (lower Kidera factor 4), lower energy, and higher strength and volume indices than CXCR3-negative naive cells. Because CXCR3 expression was partially decreased after cryopreservation, freshly isolated PBMCs were used for most assays. Comparably high repertoire diversity was found in both naive subsets, whereas much lower repertoire diversity was found in memory CD8+ T cells. Similar TRBV-TRBJ usage was shown by naive CXCR3-negative and CXCR3-positive cells from the same donor, whereas distinct patterns were shown by memory cells.

Sequencer: NextSeq 550. The Human TCR Profiling Kit (MiLaboratory) was used to prepare UMI-labeled 5' RACE TRB cDNA libraries. The full amount of extracted RNA was used for cDNA synthesis, and the full amount of resulting cDNA was used for PCR amplification. Libraries were prepared in parallel using an identical number of PCR cycles. As for the original processing: About 54,000 +/- 9,700 unique UMI-labeled TRB cDNA molecules per library were extracted with MIGEC and MiXCR, with at least two reads per UMI required. On average, each library contained approximately 40,000 +/- 10,000 functional in-frame TRB CDR3 nucleotide clonotypes without stop codons. After downsampling to 5000 UMI-labeled TRB molecules per sample, diversity metrics, including normalized Shannon-Wiener and Chao1, were computed in VDJtools. VDJtools was used to calculate clonotype-size-weighted physicochemical properties of the central five CDR3 residues, namely interaction energy, strength, volume and Kidera factor 4. TCRdb reprocessed the reads; each CDR3 protein sequence makes one entry, and DNA is unavailable. None of the V and J calls come from the authors' own analysis; TCRdb made them. For this sample, the table gives approximately 120,000 distinct CDR3 sequences. Jointly, the top ten make up about 0.35% of the sample.

Specimen: naive CXCR3+ CD8+ T cells from blood. Per the publication, the cell subset or site label means: CD45RO-CCR7+CD27+CD95- naive CD8+ T cells expressing CXCR3 (TNR3+). The chain is encoded by TRBV4-3 joined to TRBJ1-2; TCRdb reports TRBD1, a call that lacks DNA to check it against. The sequence came from a human donor in good health. Some clones in this sample may be carry-over from other donors' samples. CDR3 region: CASSQDRAGAVGYTF.